The rows below give T cell receptor beta chains drawn from one sample of a study of blood T cell repertoires in COVID-19. Sequencing used immunoSEQ multiplex PCR; TCRdb keeps in-frame clones, though not all of them. The data show roughly 200,000 clones, with about 85% seen just once and about 5% held by the top ten. Sequences were obtained from peripheral blood. The receptor source for this set is a woman aged 80 or over with acute or convalescent COVID-19. Each CDR3 is given without its conserved first and last residue.

v_call	j_call	cdr3_aa
TRBV10-1	TRBJ1-1	ASSESPSLRAF
TRBV4-3	TRBJ1-1	ASSQRTGGDTEAF
TRBV18	TRBJ2-1	ASSQGLAGGSEQF
TRBV7-2	TRBJ2-7	ASSLLGGSSYEQY
TRBV7-2	TRBJ2-5	ASSSAVSRGAETQY
TRBV5-1	TRBJ2-5	ASSLGSGTVETQY
TRBV18	TRBJ2-3	ASSPTAGTDTQY
TRBV27	TRBJ1-2	ASRGGMNYGYT
TRBV7-9	TRBJ1-3	ASSLGPSSGNTIY
TRBV2	TRBJ1-1	ASTGQGREAF
TRBV29-1	TRBJ2-7	SVEWLGGGEQY
TRBV6-5	TRBJ2-3	ASRTSGSSDTQY
TRBV5-4	TRBJ1-1	ASSEDRVTEAF
TRBV10-3	TRBJ1-2	AISELNVYT
TRBV7-2	TRBJ2-5	ASSYPAGTSEETQY
TRBV15	TRBJ2-1	ATSRQQGGSYNEQF
TRBV7-8	TRBJ1-5	ASSLAREGQPQH
TRBV24-1	TRBJ1-2	ATSETGGRDGYT
TRBV19	TRBJ1-5	ASSIGAGDQPQH
TRBV6-5	TRBJ1-1	ASSYWGQRNTEAF
TRBV7-9	TRBJ2-2	ASSQRSGELF
TRBV3-1/TRBV3-2	TRBJ2-1	ASSSRTSGLYNEQF
TRBV6-5	TRBJ2-3	ASSFSGSTDTQY
TRBV6-6	TRBJ1-3	ASGPGGGTIY
TRBV7-3	TRBJ2-1	ASSSGRSSYNEQF
TRBV7-9	TRBJ1-5	ASSLGTNNQPQH
TRBV28	TRBJ1-5	ASSFLQPQH
TRBV4-3	TRBJ2-6	ASSQEGDYSSGANVLT
TRBV7-9	TRBJ2-7	ASSLTFPGRAPYEQY
TRBV7-3	TRBJ2-5	ASSSGWTPGLEGETQY
TRBV27	TRBJ2-3	ASSLSAAPPTDTQY
TRBV5-4	TRBJ2-2	ASSADRFTGELF
TRBV7-7	TRBJ2-1	ASSLDRSSSYNEQF
TRBV2	TRBJ1-6	ASNPQGNVNSPLH
TRBV7-2	TRBJ1-3	ASSGQIEDTIY
TRBV7-2	TRBJ2-7	ASSPVGGSHEQY